What follows describes a single T cell receptor beta chain. Its antigen is still unknown. Nothing much larger sits one base from this clone, and base qualities are not available. Using a modified ARM-PCR protocol with multiple V-beta primers and a C-beta primer, the team built TCRB libraries from RNA through three nested multiplex PCR rounds. ProtoScript II Reverse Transcriptase and a C-beta primer were used to synthesize TCRB-specific cDNA from about 0.5 ug total RNA. The description of the TCRB libraries did not mention any unique molecular identifiers. The third PCR added barcodes and adapters over around 24 cycles with Deep VentR (exo-) polymerase, followed by gel purification of 250-500 bp bands. TCRB libraries were sequenced with 250 bp paired-end reads on an Illumina HiSeq 2500. As for the original processing: Reads were cleaned with Trimmomatic, merged with FLASH, assigned V, D and J segments with MiGEC, and analyzed with VDJtools. VDJtools was used to calculate the Shannon-Wiener diversity index, which quantified repertoire diversity. The public sequencing data were trimmed at Q25 with fastp and processed into clonotypes with MiXCR by TCRdb, which kept only in-frame beta chains. Rows merge per CDR3 protein into single entries with the most common DNA and genes. The V and J calls here are based on TCRdb, not the publication. This sample comprises about 15,000 distinct CDR3 sequences, around 72% of them detected only once. About 40% of the sample belongs to the ten largest clones.

The AllPrep DNA/RNA mini kit was used to purify genomic DNA and total RNA at the same time from each of the ten to eleven tumor samples. Every RNA sample had an RNA integrity number above 6.5 and an OD 260/280 ratio above 1.9. The entry originates in a study of tumor-infiltrating lymphocytes in glioblastoma multiforme listed by TCRdb under 2017. Study-wide context: Whether intratumoral genomic heterogeneity fosters TIL diversity was tested through joint investigation of somatic mutations, TIL diversity and immune response activity.

The paper's findings and limits, for the study overall: Clone frequencies may be distorted by RNA-based TCR sequencing because unequal numbers of TCR transcripts are carried by T cells. Generalizability was limited because only one glioblastoma patient was included in the TCR and somatic mutation analysis. The authors noted that sorting T cells into functional subsets, which was not done in this study, would be a future improvement.

At the junction V is shortened by 4 bases and J by 7 bases, with 6 bases in between. The germline V gene yields SQVTM for CDR1 and ANQGSEA for CDR2. Taken from cysteine to phenylalanine, the CDR3 has 10 residues. The kept DNA is CDR3 alone, 30 bases in frame from the first base. The sequence came from a male donor with glioblastoma. Recombination connected TRBV29-1 to TRBJ2-3, with no confidently assigned D gene. The source material was brain tumor tissue. The nucleotides are TGCAGCGTTGTGCAGCATACGCAGTATTTT. It specifies CSVVQHTQYF.